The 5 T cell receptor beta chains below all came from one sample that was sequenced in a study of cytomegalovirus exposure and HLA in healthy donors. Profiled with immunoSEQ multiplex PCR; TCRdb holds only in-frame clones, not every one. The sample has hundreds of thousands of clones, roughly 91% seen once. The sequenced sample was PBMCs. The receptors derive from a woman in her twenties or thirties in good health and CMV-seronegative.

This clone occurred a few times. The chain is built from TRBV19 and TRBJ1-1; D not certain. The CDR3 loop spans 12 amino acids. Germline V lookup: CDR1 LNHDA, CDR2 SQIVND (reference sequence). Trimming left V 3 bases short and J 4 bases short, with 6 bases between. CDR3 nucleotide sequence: TGTGCCAGTAGTATCGGGGTCACTGAAGCTTTCTTT. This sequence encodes CASSIGVTEAFF.

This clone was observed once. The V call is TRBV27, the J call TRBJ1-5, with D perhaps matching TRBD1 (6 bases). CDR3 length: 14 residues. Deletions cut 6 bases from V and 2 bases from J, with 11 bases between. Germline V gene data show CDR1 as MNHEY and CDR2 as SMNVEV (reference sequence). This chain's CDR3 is CASRAGAGNQPQHF. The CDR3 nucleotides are TGTGCCAGCAGGGCAGGGGCCGGCAATCAGCCCCAGCATTTT.

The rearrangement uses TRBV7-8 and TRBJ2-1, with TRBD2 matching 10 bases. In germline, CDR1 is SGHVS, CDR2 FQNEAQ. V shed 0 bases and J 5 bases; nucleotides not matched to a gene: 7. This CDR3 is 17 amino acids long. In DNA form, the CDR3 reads TGTGCCAGCAGCTTAGCCCAGTCTAGCGGGAGACACAATGAGCAGTTCTTC. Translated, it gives CASSLAQSSGRHNEQFF.

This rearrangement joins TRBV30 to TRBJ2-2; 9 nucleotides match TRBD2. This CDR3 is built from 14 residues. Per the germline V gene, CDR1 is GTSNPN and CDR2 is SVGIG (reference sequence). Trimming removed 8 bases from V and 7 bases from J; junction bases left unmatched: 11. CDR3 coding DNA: TGTGCCCTTAGCGGGAGAGGGGGGTTCGGGGAGCTGTTTTTT. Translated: CALSGRGGFGELFF. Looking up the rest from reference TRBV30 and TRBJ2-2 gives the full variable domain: SQTIHQWPATLVQPVGSPLSLECTVEGTSNPNLYWYRQAAGRGLQLLFYSVGIGQISSEVPQNLSASRPQDRQFILSSKKLLLSDSGFYLCALSGRGGFGELFFGEGSRLTVL.

CDR3 amino acids: CASSESRVTYEQYF. The CDR3 coding sequence is TGTGCCAGCAGTGAGAGCAGGGTGACCTACGAGCAGTACTTC. The chain has TRBV2 and TRBJ2-7, with a tentative D call TRBD1 (5 bases). This CDR3 comprises 14 residues. The V end was cut by 3 bases, the J end by 2 bases, with 11 bases between. Germline V CDR1 and CDR2: SNHLY, FYNNEI.